This T cell receptor beta chain was sequenced in a study of vaccination effects on CD4 cells after COVID-19. The CDR3 consists of 14 residues. The V end was cut by 4 bases, the J end by 2 bases, with 12 bases between. Germline-derived CDR1 and CDR2 are SGHVS and FQNEAQ. To note about this clone: The target antigen is unknown.

The study's findings and limits: Infection-derived and vaccine-derived clones contracted markedly late after vaccination.

The repertoire was sequenced with immunoSEQ multiplex PCR; TCRdb's copy has only in-frame clones and lacks some. Among approximately 68,000 clones, 60% to 85% were seen once, and the ten largest hold roughly 10%. Antigen-specific CD4+ T cells were first expanded with viral peptide pools by the ViraFEST assay and only then sequenced. Upon completion of about eleven days in culture, CD4+ T cells were isolated. Vaccine recipients lacked prior SARS-CoV-2 infection and had negative nucleocapsid antibodies. Every well got 1.5 million to 2.5 million PBMC, which were grown with 8.5 to 10 IU/ml IL-2 and about 10 ug/ml peptides. Half the medium was replaced with IL-2 medium on days 3 and 7.

The receptor was derived from a human donor who received a COVID-19 vaccine. The rearrangement joins TRBV7-8 to TRBJ2-7; TRBD2 might be the D (5 bases). Here the sequenced sample was CD4+ T cells from PBMCs cultured with SARS-CoV-2 spike peptides, taken before COVID-19 vaccination. The chain's CDR3 is CASSSLLTTYEQYV. CDR3 DNA: TGTGCCAGCAGCTCCTTATTGACTACCTACGAGCAGTACGTC.